The rows below give T cell receptor beta chains drawn from one sample of a study of somatic mutations in cytotoxic T cells in rheumatoid arthritis. Using immunoSEQ multiplex PCR, the repertoire was profiled, and TCRdb retains in-frame clones only, with some absent. The repertoire holds 25,000 to 30,000 clones, with roughly 70% as singletons. The material sequenced was CD8+ T cells sorted from blood. The receptors here all came from a woman younger than 30 in good health. The CDR3 runs from the conserved cysteine through the conserved F or W. The D gene is left open where the match is weak. Rows may omit the clone size; those that give it use once, few, many or a size class.

NA	NA	TRBV7-2	TRBJ2-6	TGTGCCAGCACCTACGTCGGGGCTGGGGCCAACGTCCTGACTTTC	CASTYVGAGANVLTF
NA	NA	TRBV5-1	TRBJ2-1	TGCGCCAGCAGCTTTGGCGACACTAGAGGATACAATGAGCAGTTCTTC	CASSFGDTRGYNEQFF
NA	TRBD1	TRBV4-1	TRBJ2-2	TGCGCCAGCAGCCCCCGGACAGGACCAGACGGCCGAGGCACCGGGGAGCTGTTTTTT	CASSPRTGPDGRGTGELFF
NA	NA	TRBV10-1	TRBJ2-1	TGCGCCAGCAGTGAGTCGATAGGGGCCCGGTACAATGAGCAGTTCTTC	CASSESIGARYNEQFF
few	TRBD1	TRBV5-8	TRBJ1-5	TGTGCCAGCAGCTACGGACAGGGCGGCCAGCCCCAGCATTTT	CASSYGQGGQPQHF
NA	TRBD1	TRBV29-1	TRBJ2-1	TGCAGCGTCCCCCTGACAGGGAATCTGTACAATGAGCAGTTCTTC	CSVPLTGNLYNEQFF
once	TRBD2	TRBV9	TRBJ2-5	TGTGCCAGCAGCGCCGGGGGGTATGGAGAGACCCAGTACTTC	CASSAGGYGETQYF
NA	NA	TRBV5-3	TRBJ2-3	TGTGCCAGAAGCCCGACCCCTAGGAAAGATACGCAGTATTTT	CARSPTPRKDTQYF
NA	NA	TRBV7-6	TRBJ1-1	TGTGCCAGCAGCTTGGGGACTTCTTCCGAAGCTTTCTTT	CASSLGTSSEAFF
NA	TRBD1	TRBV29-1	TRBJ1-1	TGCAGCACAGGGGGCGAAACTGAAGCTTTCTTT	CSTGGETEAFF
NA	TRBD1	TRBV14	TRBJ1-1	TGTGCCAGCAGCCACAAAAACAGGGGAGCGACTGAAGCTTTCTTT	CASSHKNRGATEAFF
NA	NA	TRBV29-1	TRBJ2-1	TGCAGCGTTACTATCCCCGGCGTCAATGAGCAGTTCTTC	CSVTIPGVNEQFF
few	TRBD2	TRBV7-6	TRBJ2-2	TGTGCCAGCAGCTTAATAGCGGGGACCGGGGAGCTGTTTTTT	CASSLIAGTGELFF
NA	NA	TRBV15	TRBJ2-4	TGTGCCACCAGCAGAGATCACGGAGGGCCTAGAGCTGACATTCAGTACTTC	CATSRDHGGPRADIQYF
NA	NA	TRBV11-2	TRBJ1-2	TGTGCCAGCAGCTTAGATCTCCGAGGGGCCTATGGCTACACCTTC	CASSLDLRGAYGYTF
NA	NA	TRBV27	TRBJ2-3	TGTGCCAGCAGTTTACGGAGCGGTAAGGATACGCAGTATTTT	CASSLRSGKDTQYF
NA	TRBD2	TRBV9	TRBJ2-3	TGTGCCAGCAGCGAGGCGGGGGGCGTTAGCACAGATACGCAGTATTTT	CASSEAGGVSTDTQYF
NA	TRBD2	TRBV4-2	TRBJ2-3	TGTGCCAGCAGCCATTGGCGGGAGGGCCCAAGCACAGATACGCAGTATTTT	CASSHWREGPSTDTQYF
NA	NA	TRBV11-1	TRBJ2-5	TGTGCCAGCAGCGCAACGACAGGGGAGGGGGAGACCCAGTACTTC	CASSATTGEGETQYF
few	NA	TRBV7-9	TRBJ2-1	TGTGCCAGCAGCCCCCGGGACGACAATGAGCAGTTCTTC	CASSPRDDNEQFF
NA	NA	TRBV7-6	TRBJ2-3	TGTGCCAGCAGCTTACCAGGGGGGTTATCAGATACGCAGTATTTT	CASSLPGGLSDTQYF
NA	NA	TRBV4-1	TRBJ2-7	TGCGCCAGCAGCCAAGATCTGGCCTACTACTACGAGCAGTACTTC	CASSQDLAYYYEQYF
NA	NA	TRBV4-1	TRBJ2-7	TGCGCCAGCAGCCAAGAGGCCAGCCTTTACGAGCAGTACTTC	CASSQEASLYEQYF
NA	NA	TRBV15	TRBJ2-1	TGTGCCACCAGCAGTTGGACGGATTACAATGAGCAGTTCTTC	CATSSWTDYNEQFF
NA	NA	TRBV7-8	TRBJ1-3	TGTGCCAGCAGCTTAGACGGTGGAAACACCATATATTTT	CASSLDGGNTIYF
NA	NA	TRBV6-5	TRBJ2-2	TGTGCCAGCAGTACCCGGAGGATCCCCGGGGAGCTGTTTTTT	CASSTRRIPGELFF
NA	NA	TRBV13	TRBJ1-2	TGTGCCAGCAGCTTAACGTCCTCGGGTGGCTACACCTTC	CASSLTSSGGYTF
NA	NA	TRBV21-1	TRBJ2-3	TGTGCCAGCAGCCCCCCCGATACGCAGTATTTT	CASSPPDTQYF
NA	NA	TRBV6-1	TRBJ1-4	TGTGCCAGCGGATCCCACAGGGAGCGGGAAAAACTGTTTTTT	CASGSHREREKLFF
NA	TRBD1	TRBV5-1	TRBJ2-7	TGCGCCAGCAGCTTAGGGGGCGGGTACGAGCAGTACTTC	CASSLGGGYEQYF
NA	NA	TRBV2	TRBJ2-2	TGTGCCAGCAGTGCCCCGGGACAGAACACCGGGGAGCTGTTTTTT	CASSAPGQNTGELFF
NA	NA	TRBV30	TRBJ2-1	TGTGCCTGGAGTTTGCTCAAGGTCAATGAGCAGTTCTTC	CAWSLLKVNEQFF
once	NA	TRBV4-1	TRBJ2-1	TGCGCCAGCAGCCAAGAAGGGGGGGCGAATGAGCAGTTCTTC	CASSQEGGANEQFF
NA	NA	TRBV9	TRBJ1-6	TGTGCCAGCAGCGTAGGGAATTCACCCCTCCACTTT	CASSVGNSPLHF
NA	TRBD1	TRBV27	TRBJ1-6	TGTGCCAGCGGACAGGGTCTGAGCTCCTATAATTCACCCCTCCACTTT	CASGQGLSSYNSPLHF
NA	NA	TRBV4-1	TRBJ1-1	TGCGCCAGCAGCCAAGGGAACACGTTCACTGAAGCTTTCTTT	CASSQGNTFTEAFF
NA	NA	TRBV11-3	TRBJ2-2	TGTGCCAGCAGCCTCAGACATTCCGGGGAGCTGTTTTTT	CASSLRHSGELFF
NA	NA	TRBV28	TRBJ2-1	TGTGCCAGCAGTTTATCGGGAAGCGGAAATGAGCAGTTCTTC	CASSLSGSGNEQFF
NA	TRBD1	TRBV28	TRBJ1-5	TGTGCCAGCAGTGGGACAGGGGATTTTCATCAGCCCCAGCATTTT	CASSGTGDFHQPQHF
NA	TRBD2	TRBV11-2	TRBJ2-1	TGTGCCAGCAGCTTAGAGGGCCTAGCGGGAGTAGTCGAGCAGTTCTTC	CASSLEGLAGVVEQFF
NA	TRBD2	TRBV29-1	TRBJ2-2	TGCAGCGTGTCTGGACTAGCGGGCATCACCGGGGAGCTGTTTTTT	CSVSGLAGITGELFF
NA	NA	TRBV6-5	TRBJ1-5	TGTGCCAGCAGTTATAAATTCGGTCAGCCCCAGCATTTT	CASSYKFGQPQHF
once	NA	TRBV5-1	TRBJ1-1	TGCGCCAGCAGGCAGGGTGGGGGGAACACTGAAGCTTTCTTT	CASRQGGGNTEAFF
NA	NA	TRBV7-9	TRBJ2-1	TGTGCCAGCAGCCCCCGCGACAGAACCTACAATGAGCAGTTCTTC	CASSPRDRTYNEQFF
NA	NA	TRBV10-3	TRBJ1-2	TGTGCCATCAGTGAATCCCGGAGGCCTAAAGGGTCCCCTAACTATGGCTACACCTTC	CAISESRRPKGSPNYGYTF
NA	NA	TRBV28	TRBJ1-5	TGTGCCAGCACCGAGGGAGATTCCCATCAGCCCCAGCATTTT	CASTEGDSHQPQHF
NA	TRBD2	TRBV28	TRBJ2-1	TGTGCCAGCAGTTTCGACGGGGGACTAGCGGAGGACTACAATGAGCAGTTCTTC	CASSFDGGLAEDYNEQFF
NA	NA	TRBV28	TRBJ2-2	TGTGCCAGCAGCTCAAACAGGGTCGGGGAGAACACCGGGGAGCTGTTTTTT	CASSSNRVGENTGELFF
few	NA	TRBV7-5	TRBJ2-7	TGTGTCCGCCCTAGGGGGCCTACCGTTTACGAGCAGTACTTC	CVRPRGPTVYEQYF
NA	TRBD2	TRBV28	TRBJ2-2	TGTGCCAGCACTAGACTAGCGGGAAACACCGGGGAGCTGTTTTTT	CASTRLAGNTGELFF
NA	NA	TRBV7-9	TRBJ1-3	TGTGCCAGCAGCTTAGCAGGGGACCCTGGAAACACCATATATTTT	CASSLAGDPGNTIYF
NA	NA	TRBV21-1	TRBJ1-1	TGTGCCAGCGGAAAGACAGGGAAGAACACTGAAGCTTTCTTT	CASGKTGKNTEAFF
NA	NA	TRBV6-6	TRBJ1-5	TGTGCCAGCGGTCATTACCCCGGACAGAACAATCAGCCCCAGCATTTT	CASGHYPGQNNQPQHF
NA	NA	TRBV28	TRBJ1-4	TGTGCCAGCAGTTTATACACCCAGGAAGCTAATGAAAAACTGTTTTTT	CASSLYTQEANEKLFF
NA	NA	TRBV2	TRBJ1-1	TGTGCCAGCACCTGGGGGGGCTTGAACACTGAAGCTTTCTTT	CASTWGGLNTEAFF
NA	NA	TRBV27	TRBJ1-1	TGTGCCAGCAGTTCCCCCCGGGGTGCTTTCTTT	CASSSPRGAFF
NA	TRBD2	TRBV27	TRBJ2-1	TGTGCCAGCAGTTCGGGACTAGCGGGAGGGAACAATGAGCAGTTCTTC	CASSSGLAGGNNEQFF
once	TRBD1	TRBV28	TRBJ2-1	TGTGCCAGCAGTTCCCTCCGGGACAGGGTTTCCAATGAGCAGTTCTTC	CASSSLRDRVSNEQFF
NA	NA	TRBV7-9	TRBJ2-7	TGTGCCAGCAGCTTCCACGACCGGTCGGACGAGCAGTACTTC	CASSFHDRSDEQYF
NA	NA	TRBV27	TRBJ1-1	TGTGCCAGCAGTTTAGGGGGGCCAGGAAACACTGAAGCTTTCTTT	CASSLGGPGNTEAFF